This T cell receptor beta chain was recovered during a study of shared clonotypes between healthy human individuals (dated by TCRdb to between 2020 and 2021). Regarding the research as a whole: The cohort included three men and a couple of women between 18 and 49 years of age. Per donor, leukapheresis produced somewhere between about 0.85 and 8.9 billion PBMCs. Per donor, three plates each were used for CD4 naive and CD4 memory, two for CD8 naive, and one for CD8 memory. To estimate repertoire size and how much clonotypes are shared between individuals, the study performed deep sequencing of blood TCR repertoires from a handful of healthy adults. To increase sequencing depth and limit assay-specific biases, TCR repertoire library preparation and sequencing were carried out by different laboratories using diverse techniques.

What the study reported, not specific to this receptor: Across a few donors, around 5% of naive CD4, roughly 3.8% of naive CD8, 2% to 2.5% of memory CD4, and roughly 0.41% of memory CD8 clonotypes were shared. Estimated clonotype richness was generally larger for naive than for memory subsets. Incomplete sequencing was indicated by rarefaction of sorted-subset datasets, despite the large sequencing depth. The genetic and exposure-history diversity represented was limited by the small number of donors. Pairwise subsampling led to the expectation that sequencing depth would affect the degree of clonotype sharing among donors. Sampling was restricted to blood, and TCR repertoires in tissue are likely to differ from TCR repertoires in blood. Compared with non-shared clonotypes, clonotypes shared by all four sorted-subset donors had higher generation probabilities.

The CDR3 starts with the cysteine, ends with the phenylalanine, and has 14 residues. Only the CDR3 part of the read is kept: 42 bases, read in frame from the first base. The V and J ends are trimmed by 6 bases and 5 bases, leaving 16 bases between them. From the germline V gene, CDR1 is MNHEY and CDR2 is SVGAGI. Notes on this clone: No antigen is known for it. Per-base qualities were not stored, and no clone one base away is much larger.

For the CD8 naive samples, CD45RO-negative cells were positively selected for CCR7, yielding a CD45RA+CCR7+ population from which TemRA cells were excluded. Donors were healthy HIV-negative adults with no recently reported acute infections or vaccinations. Every donor was a Caucasian adult living in Nashville, Tennessee, USA. After blood collection by leukapheresis, PBMCs were isolated using Ficoll-Histopaque density gradient centrifugation and then cryopreserved in the vapor phase of liquid nitrogen. Analytical flow cytometry was used to check the purity and quantity of each magnetically sorted T cell population. Each sorted fraction had its genomic DNA isolated and then quantified by UV absorbance on a Nanodrop 2000c. Using the deep immunoSEQ assay, TCR CDR3 regions were amplified from genomic DNA by multiplex PCR. Extracted genomic DNA from each cell subset was distributed evenly across all wells of several immunoSEQ 96-well plates, and each plate was treated as a replicate. For sorted subsets, 200 to 250 ng of genomic DNA, equivalent to around 29,000 T cell genomes, went into each replicate PCR. The purified libraries were quantified using a Qubit 3.0 fluorometer, sized with a Bioanalyzer 2100, and then quantified again using the KAPA Library Quantification kit. Each immunoSEQ 96-well plate was sequenced on its own single-read 150-cycle Illumina NextSeq 550 flow cell. In the authors' own workflow: The immunoSEQ output contained only junctional sequences without quality scores, so filtering could not match that applied to full-length reads. Sequences were annotated with PyIR, a Python wrapper for IgBLAST v1.9, using IMGT germline references to assign V/J genes and CDR3. Reads were filtered out if the reads had weak V/J assignments (E-value above 1e-6), no CDR3, stop codons, out-of-frame junctions, or ambiguous translated residues. V3J clonotypes were defined as sequences sharing an identical inferred V gene, J gene, and CDR3 amino acid sequence. Percentage overlap between repertoires was computed as shared unique clonotypes divided by the size of the smaller repertoire. RTK rarefaction, the Chao1 estimator, and Recon v2.1 estimates of unobserved clonotypes were used to assess repertoire richness. Generation probabilities for all TCRbeta clonotypes obtained by the gDNA method from four donors were computed using OLGA. Sourced from immuneACCESS, this table was stored by TCRdb with only in-frame sequences that have V and J called. A share of the clones is absent; for the studies checked, an unresolved V gene accounts for under half, and the remainder has no known explanation. The D gene and trimming were derived from the DNA, and the V and J assignments and clone size from that table. The sample table shows some 630,000 clones, and approximately 96% are seen once. Less than 0.12% of the sample comes from the top ten.

The TCR comes from a woman under 40 in good health. The rearrangement combines TRBV6-5 with TRBJ2-5; the D gene is perhaps TRBD1, on 5 matching bases. Sequencing was carried out using naive CD8+ T cells sorted from blood. The label giving this sample's cell subset or site can be read as: CD45RA+CCR7+. The nucleotide sequence is TGTGCCAGCAGGACACAGGAAAACCGGGAGACCCAGTACTTC. Translated, it gives CASRTQENRETQYF.